One and the same sample provided the 31 T cell receptor beta chains below, sequenced in a study of metastatic and nonmetastatic thyroid tumors. TCRdb re-called clones from the PCR reads using MiXCR. The table shows under 4,000 clones, with 35% occurring only once. Until they underwent thyroid surgery, no patient had received any treatment. The source material was adjacent normal tissue. The receptors originated from a male donor with papillary thyroid cancer or a benign thyroid nodule (not recorded which). Some clones in this sample may be carry-over from other donors' samples.

The count of this clone is one. As DNA, the CDR3 is TGCGCCAGCGGTTCGGGACAGGGCCTTTCACCCCTCCACTTT. This gives the protein CASGSGQGLSPLHF. The V and J genes are TRBV5-1 and TRBJ1-6, with 9 bases lining up with TRBD1. The V and J ends lost 7 bases and 9 bases, in that order; junction bases with no gene match: 8. Looked up from germline, CDR1 is SGHRS and CDR2 is YFSETQ. The CDR3 sequence is 14 residues long.

Here the CDR3 DNA reads TGTGCCAGCAGAAGAGAGGGGGCGGCAACTAATGAAAAACTGTTTTTT. It specifies CASRREGAATNEKLFF. V is TRBV27 and J is TRBJ1-4, with TRBD1 matching 7 bases. Germline trimming cut 6 bases from V and 0 bases from J; bases unmatched to any gene: 7. Germline V lookup: CDR1 MNHEY, CDR2 SMNVEV (reference sequence). CDR3 size: 16 residues.

This clone was counted a few times. The chain links TRBV6-5 to TRBJ1-3; unclear D gene. Germline CDR1 MNHEY, CDR2 SVGAGI. The CDR3 loop spans 15 amino acids. V lost 4 bases and J lost 0, with 10 bases in between. CDR3 sequence reads: CASSSTGLSGNTIYF. CDR3 bases: TGTGCCAGCAGTTCTACGGGTCTCTCTGGAAACACCATATATTTT.

V and J are TRBV12-3 or TRBV12-4 and TRBJ2-7; 9 bases match TRBD2. This CDR3 has 15 residues. With 3 bases clipped from V and 2 bases from J, the junction kept 5 bases outside the gene matches. The CDR3 here is CASSFFAGGPYEQYF. Here the CDR3 DNA reads TGTGCCAGCAGTTTTTTTGCGGGAGGGCCCTACGAGCAGTACTTC.

Relative to its sample, this clone is medium-sized. The rearrangement links TRBV7-9 to TRBJ1-5, with a possible D match to TRBD1 (5 bases). In germline, CDR1 is SEHNR, CDR2 FQNEAQ (reference sequence). V was clipped by 5 bases and J by 0 bases, with 11 bases between them. The CDR3 is 15 amino acids. This CDR3 is CASSLDSYSNQPQHF. In DNA, the CDR3 is TGTGCCAGCAGCCTCGACAGTTATAGCAATCAGCCCCAGCATTTT.

This clone was picked up many times. This sequence may be a read error, since a much larger clone differs from it by one base. The gene calls are TRBV20-1 and TRBJ2-1; 8 bases match TRBD2. Germline CDR1 DFQATT, CDR2 SNEGSKA (reference sequence). CDR3 size: 15 residues. The CDR3 protein is CSAHEAGDGYDEQFF. The CDR3 bases are TGCAGTGCCCATGAAGCGGGAGACGGCTACGATGAGCAGTTCTTC.

This clone was seen more than once but under ten times. The junction departs from the called germline gene at one end, perhaps through a read error. The chain is built from TRBV6-9 and TRBJ2-3, with D tentatively TRBD1 (5 bases). The CDR3 is made up of 15 amino acids. Germline values: CDR1 MNHGY, CDR2 SVAAGI. The CDR3 DNA reads TGCGCCAGCAGCGAAGCTAGTGGGGCCTTTAATACGCAGTATTTT. Translated, it gives CASSEASGAFNTQYF.

Ten or more counts support this clone. A read error is likely, as this CDR3 ends without the conserved phenylalanine or tryptophan. The DNA is left out, because the CDR3 cannot be placed on it with certainty; the CDR3 is given as TCRdb lists it. CDR3 sequence: CASSPCTVGE. The chain uses TRBV7-8 and TRBJ1-5; no check of the table's D call, TRBD1, against the DNA was made. Germline CDR1 and CDR2: SGHVS and FQNEAQ. The CDR3 extends over 10 residues, inclusive of both ends.

This sequence joins TRBV5-1 and TRBJ2-7; D may be TRBD1 (6 bases). The germline V gene encodes CDR1 SGHRS and CDR2 YFSETQ. The CDR3 totals 16 residues. Trimming shortened V by 4 bases and J by 4 bases, and 21 bases separated the two germline ends. The CDR3 sequence is CASSRNIGGVVYEQYF. The CDR3 coding sequence is TGCGCCAGCAGCCGGAATATTGGGGGCGTCGTTTACGAGCAGTACTTC.

This chain links TRBV20-1 with TRBJ2-7; 9 bases match TRBD2. The CDR3 is made up of 16 amino acids. Per the germline V gene, CDR1 is DFQATT and CDR2 is SNEGSKA (reference sequence). V trimming: 2 bases; J trimming: 3 bases; junction bases outside the gene matches: 11. This chain's CDR3 is CSARPQSGLAFYEQYF. As DNA, the CDR3 is TGCAGTGCTAGACCCCAATCGGGACTAGCCTTCTACGAGCAGTACTTC.

The J gene is TRBJ2-7, the V gene TRBV5-1; tentative D call: TRBD1 (6 bases). The germline V gene encodes CDR1 SGHRS and CDR2 YFSETQ. This CDR3 region has 13 residues. Trimming removed 4 bases from V and 1 base from J, with 9 bases in between. The CDR3 bases are TGCGCCAGCAGCCGGGACACATCCTACGAGCAGTACTTC. Protein: CASSRDTSYEQYF.

This clone was picked up a small number of times. This chain joins TRBV28 and TRBJ1-5; D is possibly TRBD1 (6 bases). Trimming left V 6 bases short and J 3 bases short, with 12 bases between. The V gene's germline CDR1 is MDHEN and CDR2 SYDVKM. The CDR3 extends over 14 amino acids. The CDR3 coding sequence is TGTGCCAGCAGGCCGGGGGCCTTCAATCAGCCCCAGCATTTT. It encodes CASRPGAFNQPQHF.

There are a few counts of this clone. In nucleotides, the CDR3 is TGTGCCAGTAGTATACGAGCGGGAGCGTTTTACGAGCAGTACTTC. It encodes CASSIRAGAFYEQYF. The chain joins TRBV19 to TRBJ2-7, with TRBD2 identical over 8 bases. This CDR3 region has 15 residues. The V segment lost 2 bases and the J segment 4 bases; nucleotides outside the gene matches: 7. Germline-derived CDR1 and CDR2 are LNHDA and SQIVND (reference sequence).

This clone showed up just a few times. The chain has TRBV7-3 and TRBJ2-5, with 8 nucleotides matching TRBD1. The CDR3 totals 15 residues. In germline, CDR1 is SGHTA, CDR2 FQGTGA. Trimming removed 4 bases from V and 1 base from J; junction bases left unmatched: 5. For the CDR3, the DNA is TGTGCCAGCAGCTCGGGACAGGCCTCCCAAGAGACCCAGTACTTC. Its protein product is CASSSGQASQETQYF.

V gene TRBV6-1 combines with J gene TRBJ1-1; 9 bases match TRBD1. The CDR3 totals 15 residues. After removal of 5 bases from V and 5 bases from J, the junction contained 9 bases not matched to a gene. From germline, CDR1 is MNHNS and CDR2 SASEGT. CDR3 DNA sequence: TGTGCCAGCAGTAGAGGGGGGACAGGGTTGACTGAAGCTTTCTTT. This gives the protein CASSRGGTGLTEAFF.

This rearrangement joins TRBV5-6 to TRBJ2-3; D is undetermined. The V end was cut by 0 bases, the J end by 0 bases, with 11 bases between. This CDR3 has 16 residues. Germline V lookup: CDR1 SGHDT, CDR2 YYEEEE. The CDR3 nucleotides read TGTGCCAGCAGCTTGGCCCTTTCCCCAAGCACAGATACGCAGTATTTT. It is translated as CASSLALSPSTDTQYF. Drawing the rest from reference TRBV5-6 and TRBJ2-3, the complete variable domain is DAGVTQSPTHLIKTRGQQVTLRCSPKSGHDTVSWYQQALGQGPQFIFQYYEEEERQRGNFPDRFSGHQFPNYSSELNVNALLLGDSALYLCASSLALSPSTDTQYFGPGTRLTVL.

This sequence joins TRBV5-6 and TRBJ2-3; 7 bases fit TRBD2. V shed 4 bases and J 0 bases; nucleotides not matched to a gene: 5. The CDR3 extends over 15 amino acids. Per the germline V gene, CDR1 is SGHDT and CDR2 is YYEEEE. As DNA, the CDR3 is TGTGCCAGCAGCGGGGGGGGACCCAGCACAGATACGCAGTATTTT. It is translated as CASSGGGPSTDTQYF.

This sequence joins TRBV28 and TRBJ1-1; 7 nucleotides align to TRBD1. Trimming removed 5 bases from V and 5 bases from J; junction bases left unmatched: 14. The CDR3 covers 16 residues. The V gene's germline CDR1 is MDHEN and CDR2 SYDVKM. The CDR3 DNA sequence: TGTGCCAGCAGTCCTGATCCGACAGGGATTGGGACTGAAGCTTTCTTT. Its translation is CASSPDPTGIGTEAFF.

This clone came up many times. The CDR3 does not close with the conserved phenylalanine or tryptophan, likely indicating a read error. This chain uses TRBV18 with TRBJ1-5; the D gene is possibly TRBD1 (6 bases). There are 13 residues in the CDR3. From germline, CDR1 is KGHSH and CDR2 LQKENI. Trimming pared 3 bases from V and 9 bases from J, leaving 12 bases between. The CDR3 is CASSPDRHRPQHL. The CDR3 region has the DNA TGTGCCAGCTCACCCGACAGGCATCGGCCCCAGCATCTT.

This clone was observed a few times. The chain joins TRBV27 to TRBJ2-7, with unresolved D. V lost 8 bases and J 0 bases, leaving 5 bases between the germline ends. The CDR3 extends over 11 amino acids. Germline V gene sequence: CDR1 MNHEY, CDR2 SMNVEV (reference sequence). The CDR3 region is CASSSSYEQYF. DNA of the CDR3: TGTGCCAGCTCTAGCTCCTACGAGCAGTACTTC.

The sample holds a few counts of this clone. The chain combines TRBV15 with TRBJ2-7; no firm D call. Germline V gene data show CDR1 as LNHNV and CDR2 as YYDKDF (reference sequence). The CDR3 is made up of 12 amino acids. The V gene lost 4 bases and the J gene lost 0 bases, with 4 bases spanning the gap. This CDR3 reads CATSTGSYEQYF. Here the CDR3 DNA reads TGTGCCACCAGCACGGGCTCCTACGAGCAGTACTTC.

This chain connects TRBV10-1 to TRBJ2-5; perhaps TRBD2 as D (5 bases). The CDR3 contains 14 residues. Trimming shortened V by 2 bases and J by 4 bases, and 11 bases separated the two germline ends. Germline CDR1 reads WNHNN; CDR2 reads SYGVQD (reference sequence). This CDR3 is CASSETRAGETQYF. The DNA for the CDR3 is TGCGCCAGCAGTGAGACTAGGGCTGGAGAGACCCAGTACTTC.

The chain uses TRBV6-5 and TRBJ1-3; D possibly corresponds to TRBD1 (5 bases). CDR3 length: 15 amino acids. V was pared by 0 bases and J by 2 bases, with 8 bases between. Germline CDR1 reads MNHEY; CDR2 reads SVGAGI. Here the CDR3 reads CASSYSGTTGNTIYF. The CDR3 DNA sequence: TGTGCCAGCAGTTACTCCGGGACGACTGGAAACACCATATATTTT.

The rearrangement joins TRBV11-2 to TRBJ2-5, with 12 bases aligning to TRBD2. V shed 1 base and J 14 bases; nucleotides not matched to a gene: 17. CDR3 length: 17 amino acids. CDR1 is SGHAT, CDR2 FQNNGV, per germline. The CDR3: CASSLGLAGGPCETHYF. CDR3 sequence (DNA): TGTGCCAGCAGCTTAGGCCTAGCGGGAGGGCCGTGTGAGACACACTACTTC.

This sequence joins TRBV6-1 and TRBJ2-7; 7 bases fit TRBD1. This CDR3 spans 14 amino acids. The germline CDR1 and CDR2 sequences are MNHNS and SASEGT. V lost 7 bases and J lost 6; bases outside the gene matches: 12. The chain's CDR3 is CASIRGTREGEQYF. CDR3 coding DNA: TGTGCCAGCATCAGGGGGACAAGAGAGGGCGAGCAGTACTTC.

The chain carries TRBV7-3 and TRBJ2-1; TRBD1 matches at 7 bases. Trimming at V came to 3 bases and at J to 5 bases, leaving 7 bases not matched to a gene. This CDR3 is 15 amino acids long. The germline CDR1 and CDR2 sequences are SGHTA and FQGTGA. The chain's CDR3 is CASSFRQGVNNEQFF. The DNA of the CDR3 is TGTGCCAGCAGCTTCCGGCAGGGGGTAAACAATGAGCAGTTCTTC.

Relative to its sample, this clone is medium-sized. The V call is TRBV29-1, the J call TRBJ2-1, with TRBD1 identical over 8 bases. Germline values: CDR1 SQVTM, CDR2 ANQGSEA. The CDR3 consists of 16 residues. Trimming took 0 bases from V and 0 from J; bases not matched to a gene: 4. The CDR3 is CSVEDPDRASYNEQFF. CDR3 nucleotides: TGCAGCGTTGAAGACCCGGACAGGGCCTCCTACAATGAGCAGTTCTTC.

This clone is deemed large (0.1 to 1%). This chain links TRBV24-1 with TRBJ2-7, with TRBD1 matching over 8 bases. V dropped 2 bases and J dropped 2; count of bases not matched to a gene: 4. This CDR3 spans 15 amino acids. The germline V gene has CDR1 KGHDR and CDR2 SFDVKD. The CDR3 sequence: CATSDSRQGTYEQYF. In DNA form, the CDR3 reads TGTGCCACCAGTGATTCCCGACAGGGGACCTACGAGCAGTACTTC.

The genes are TRBV5-1 and TRBJ1-1; no reliable D call. Trimming took off 0 bases at V and 6 bases at J, with 15 bases between the two ends. CDR1 SGHRS and CDR2 YFSETQ come from the germline V gene. The CDR3 totals 15 residues. The DNA of the CDR3 is TGCGCCAGCAGCTTGGATATGGGCAACCGACCTGAAGCTTTCTTT. It encodes CASSLDMGNRPEAFF.

The chain employs TRBV7-8 and TRBJ1-2; maybe TRBD1 (5 bases). The germline V gene encodes CDR1 SGHVS and CDR2 FQNEAQ. This CDR3 has 13 residues. V lost 5 bases, J lost 8 bases, and 15 bases lay in between. This CDR3 is CASSLGTRAGYTF. The CDR3 bases are TGTGCCAGCAGCCTAGGGACCAGGGCAGGCTACACCTTC.

Concerning this clone: The junction shows a germline mismatch at one end, possibly a read error. This rearrangement joins TRBV6-5 to TRBJ2-1, with D unresolved. Per germline, CDR1 MNHEY and CDR2 SVGAGI. The CDR3 runs 17 residues. The CDR3 reads CASSDSLAVSSYNEQFF. The CDR3 DNA reads as TGTGCCAGCAGTGACTCGCTGGCGGTGAGCTCCTACAATGAGCAGTTCTTC.